This record looks at one T cell receptor (beta chain) sequence and its context. This sample stems from a study of OX40 agonist ivuxolimab in advanced cancers. Whole-study context: Dose-escalation cases comprised hepatocellular carcinoma, melanoma, renal cell or head and neck cancer. Around 40% of patients had received prior checkpoint inhibitor therapy.

The CDR3 runs to 18 residues. Trimming stripped 4 bases from V and 4 bases from J, with 26 bases between. The germline V gene encodes CDR1 MGHRA and CDR2 YSYEKL. TCRdb keeps only in-frame clones here, not all; method: immunoSEQ multiplex PCR. The repertoire holds about 13,000 clones, with 80% to 85% as singletons. Exclusion of a patient followed from autoimmune disease history or systemic immunosuppression. Specimen: CD4+ or CD8+ T cells sorted from blood, collected in a trial of the OX40 agonist ivuxolimab. V gene TRBV4-1 combines with J gene TRBJ2-7; D is possibly TRBD2 (6 bases). The receptor comes from an adult with an advanced solid tumor such as melanoma, head and neck, liver or kidney cancer. CDR3 residues: CASSLFPATPGVIYEQYF. The CDR3 DNA reads TGCGCCAGCAGCCTCTTTCCGGCCACGCCGGGAGTAATATACGAGCAGTACTTC.